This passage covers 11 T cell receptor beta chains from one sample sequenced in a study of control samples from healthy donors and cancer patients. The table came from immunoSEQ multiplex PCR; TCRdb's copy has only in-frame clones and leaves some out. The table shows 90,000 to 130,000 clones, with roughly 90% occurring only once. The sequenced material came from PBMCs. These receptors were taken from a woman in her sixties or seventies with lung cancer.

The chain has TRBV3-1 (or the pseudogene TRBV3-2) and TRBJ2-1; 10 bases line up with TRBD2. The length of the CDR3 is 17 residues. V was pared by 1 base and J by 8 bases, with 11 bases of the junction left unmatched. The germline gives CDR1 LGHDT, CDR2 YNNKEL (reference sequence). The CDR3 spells CASSQVLGTSGKYEQFF. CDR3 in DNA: TGTGCCAGCAGCCAAGTGTTGGGAACTAGCGGGAAGTATGAGCAGTTCTTC.

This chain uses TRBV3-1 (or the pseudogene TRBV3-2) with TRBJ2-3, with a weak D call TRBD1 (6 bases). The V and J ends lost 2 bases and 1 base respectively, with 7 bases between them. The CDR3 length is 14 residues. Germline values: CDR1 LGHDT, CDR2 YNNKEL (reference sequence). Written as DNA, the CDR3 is TGTGCCAGCAGCCAAAAGGGGGGCACAGATACGCAGTATTTT. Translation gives CASSQKGGTDTQYF.

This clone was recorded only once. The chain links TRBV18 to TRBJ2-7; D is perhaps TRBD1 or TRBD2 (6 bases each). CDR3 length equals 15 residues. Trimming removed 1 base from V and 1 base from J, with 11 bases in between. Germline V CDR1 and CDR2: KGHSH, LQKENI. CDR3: CASSPRGAPSYEQYF. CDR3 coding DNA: TGTGCCAGCTCACCACGGGGGGCGCCGTCCTACGAGCAGTACTTC.

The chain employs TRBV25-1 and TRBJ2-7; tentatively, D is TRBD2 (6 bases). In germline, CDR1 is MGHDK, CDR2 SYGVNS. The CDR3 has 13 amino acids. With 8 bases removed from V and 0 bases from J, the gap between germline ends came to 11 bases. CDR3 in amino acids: CASGDGSSYEQYF. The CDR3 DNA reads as TGTGCCAGCGGGGACGGGAGCTCCTACGAGCAGTACTTC.

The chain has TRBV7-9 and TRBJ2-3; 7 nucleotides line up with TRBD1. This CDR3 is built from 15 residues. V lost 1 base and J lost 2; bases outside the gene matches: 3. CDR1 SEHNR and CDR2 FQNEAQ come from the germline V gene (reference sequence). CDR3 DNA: TGTGCCAGCAGCTTAGTTGGACAGGTCACAGATACGCAGTATTTT. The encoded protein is CASSLVGQVTDTQYF.

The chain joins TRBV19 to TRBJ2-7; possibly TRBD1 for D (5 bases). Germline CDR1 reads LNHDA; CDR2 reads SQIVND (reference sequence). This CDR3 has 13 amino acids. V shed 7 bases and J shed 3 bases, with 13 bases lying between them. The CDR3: CASTMGPDYEQYF. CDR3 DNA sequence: TGTGCCAGTACCATGGGGCCTGACTACGAGCAGTACTTC.

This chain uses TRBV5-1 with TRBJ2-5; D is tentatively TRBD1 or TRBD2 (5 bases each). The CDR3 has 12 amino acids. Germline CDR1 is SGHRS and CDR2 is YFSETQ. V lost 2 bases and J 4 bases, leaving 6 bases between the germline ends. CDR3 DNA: TGCGCCAGCAGCTTTGGGGGAGAGACCCAGTACTTC. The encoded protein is CASSFGGETQYF.

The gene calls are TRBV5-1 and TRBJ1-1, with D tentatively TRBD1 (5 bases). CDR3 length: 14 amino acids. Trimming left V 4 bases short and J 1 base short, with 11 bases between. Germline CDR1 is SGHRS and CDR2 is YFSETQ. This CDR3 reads CASSGRDGNTEAFF. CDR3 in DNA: TGCGCCAGCAGCGGCCGGGACGGGAACACTGAAGCTTTCTTT.

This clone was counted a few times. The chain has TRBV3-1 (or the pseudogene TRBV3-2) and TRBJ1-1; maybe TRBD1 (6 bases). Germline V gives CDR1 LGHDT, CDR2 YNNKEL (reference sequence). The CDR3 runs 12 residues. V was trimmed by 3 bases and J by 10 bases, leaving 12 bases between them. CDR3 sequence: CASSQGGTTAFF. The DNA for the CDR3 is TGTGCCAGCAGCCAGGGTGGGACAACAGCTTTCTTT.

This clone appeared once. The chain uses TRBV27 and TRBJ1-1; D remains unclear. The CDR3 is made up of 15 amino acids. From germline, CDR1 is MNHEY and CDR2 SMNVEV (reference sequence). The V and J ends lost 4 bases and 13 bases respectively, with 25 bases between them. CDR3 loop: CASSSNPAAGLKVFF. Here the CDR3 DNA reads TGTGCCAGCAGTTCTAATCCCGCGGCAGGCCTGAAAGTTTTCTTT.

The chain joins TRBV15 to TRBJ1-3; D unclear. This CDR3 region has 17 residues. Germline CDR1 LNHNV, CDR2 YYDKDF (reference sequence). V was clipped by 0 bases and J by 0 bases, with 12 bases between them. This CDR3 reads CATSRDRVVTSGNTIYF. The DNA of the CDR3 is TGTGCCACCAGCAGAGATAGGGTCGTGACCTCTGGAAACACCATATATTTT.